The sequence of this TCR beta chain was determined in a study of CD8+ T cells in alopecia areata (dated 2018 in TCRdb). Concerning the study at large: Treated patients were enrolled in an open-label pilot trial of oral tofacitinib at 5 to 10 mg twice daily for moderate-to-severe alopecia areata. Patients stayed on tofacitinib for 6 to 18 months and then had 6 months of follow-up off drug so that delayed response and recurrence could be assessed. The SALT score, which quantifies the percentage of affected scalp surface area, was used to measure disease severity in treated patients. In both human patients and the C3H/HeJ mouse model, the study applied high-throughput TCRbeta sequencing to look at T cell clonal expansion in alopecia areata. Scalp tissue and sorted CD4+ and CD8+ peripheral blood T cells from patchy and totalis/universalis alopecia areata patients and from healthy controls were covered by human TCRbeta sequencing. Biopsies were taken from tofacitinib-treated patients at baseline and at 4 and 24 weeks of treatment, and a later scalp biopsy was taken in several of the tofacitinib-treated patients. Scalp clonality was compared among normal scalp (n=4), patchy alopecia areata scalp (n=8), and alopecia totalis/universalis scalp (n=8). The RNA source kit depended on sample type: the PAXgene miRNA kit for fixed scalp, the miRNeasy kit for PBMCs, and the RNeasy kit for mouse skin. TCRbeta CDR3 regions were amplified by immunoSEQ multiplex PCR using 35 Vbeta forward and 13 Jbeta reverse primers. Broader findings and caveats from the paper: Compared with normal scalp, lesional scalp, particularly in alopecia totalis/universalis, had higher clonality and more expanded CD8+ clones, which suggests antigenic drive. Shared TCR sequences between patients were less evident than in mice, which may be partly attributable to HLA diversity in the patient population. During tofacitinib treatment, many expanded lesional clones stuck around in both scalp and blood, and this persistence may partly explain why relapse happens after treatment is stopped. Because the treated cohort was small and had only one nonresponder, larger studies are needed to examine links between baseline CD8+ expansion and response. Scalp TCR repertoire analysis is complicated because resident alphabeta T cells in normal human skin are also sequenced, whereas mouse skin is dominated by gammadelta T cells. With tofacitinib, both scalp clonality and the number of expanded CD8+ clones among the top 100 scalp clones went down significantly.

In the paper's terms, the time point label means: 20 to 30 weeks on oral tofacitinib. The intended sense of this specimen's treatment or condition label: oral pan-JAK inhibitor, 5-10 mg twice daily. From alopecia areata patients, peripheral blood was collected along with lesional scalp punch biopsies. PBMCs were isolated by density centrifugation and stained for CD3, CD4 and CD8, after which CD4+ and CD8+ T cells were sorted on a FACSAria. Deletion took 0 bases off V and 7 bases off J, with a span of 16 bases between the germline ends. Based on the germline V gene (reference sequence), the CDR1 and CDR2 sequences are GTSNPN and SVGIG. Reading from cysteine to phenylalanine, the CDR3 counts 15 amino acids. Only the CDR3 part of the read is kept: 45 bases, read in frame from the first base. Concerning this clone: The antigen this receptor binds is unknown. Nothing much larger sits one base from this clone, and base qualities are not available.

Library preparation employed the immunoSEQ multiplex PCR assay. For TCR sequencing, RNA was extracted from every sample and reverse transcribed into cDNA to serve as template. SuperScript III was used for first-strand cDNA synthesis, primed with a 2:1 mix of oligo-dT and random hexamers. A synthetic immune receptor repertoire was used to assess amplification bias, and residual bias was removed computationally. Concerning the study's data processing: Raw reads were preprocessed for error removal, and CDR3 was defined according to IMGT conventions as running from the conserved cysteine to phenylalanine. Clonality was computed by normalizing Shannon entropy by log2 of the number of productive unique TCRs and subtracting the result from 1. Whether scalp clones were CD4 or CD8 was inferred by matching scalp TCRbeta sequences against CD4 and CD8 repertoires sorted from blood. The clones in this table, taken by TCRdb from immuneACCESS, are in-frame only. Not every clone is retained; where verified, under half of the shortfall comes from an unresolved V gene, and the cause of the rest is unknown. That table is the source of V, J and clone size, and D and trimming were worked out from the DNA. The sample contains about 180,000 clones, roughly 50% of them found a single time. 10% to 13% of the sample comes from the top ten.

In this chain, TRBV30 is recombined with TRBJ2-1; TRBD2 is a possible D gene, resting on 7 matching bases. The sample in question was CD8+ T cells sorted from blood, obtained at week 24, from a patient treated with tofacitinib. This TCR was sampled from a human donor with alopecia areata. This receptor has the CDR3 CAWSVPGGWANEQFF. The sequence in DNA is TGTGCCTGGAGTGTACCGGGGGGCTGGGCTAATGAGCAGTTCTTC.